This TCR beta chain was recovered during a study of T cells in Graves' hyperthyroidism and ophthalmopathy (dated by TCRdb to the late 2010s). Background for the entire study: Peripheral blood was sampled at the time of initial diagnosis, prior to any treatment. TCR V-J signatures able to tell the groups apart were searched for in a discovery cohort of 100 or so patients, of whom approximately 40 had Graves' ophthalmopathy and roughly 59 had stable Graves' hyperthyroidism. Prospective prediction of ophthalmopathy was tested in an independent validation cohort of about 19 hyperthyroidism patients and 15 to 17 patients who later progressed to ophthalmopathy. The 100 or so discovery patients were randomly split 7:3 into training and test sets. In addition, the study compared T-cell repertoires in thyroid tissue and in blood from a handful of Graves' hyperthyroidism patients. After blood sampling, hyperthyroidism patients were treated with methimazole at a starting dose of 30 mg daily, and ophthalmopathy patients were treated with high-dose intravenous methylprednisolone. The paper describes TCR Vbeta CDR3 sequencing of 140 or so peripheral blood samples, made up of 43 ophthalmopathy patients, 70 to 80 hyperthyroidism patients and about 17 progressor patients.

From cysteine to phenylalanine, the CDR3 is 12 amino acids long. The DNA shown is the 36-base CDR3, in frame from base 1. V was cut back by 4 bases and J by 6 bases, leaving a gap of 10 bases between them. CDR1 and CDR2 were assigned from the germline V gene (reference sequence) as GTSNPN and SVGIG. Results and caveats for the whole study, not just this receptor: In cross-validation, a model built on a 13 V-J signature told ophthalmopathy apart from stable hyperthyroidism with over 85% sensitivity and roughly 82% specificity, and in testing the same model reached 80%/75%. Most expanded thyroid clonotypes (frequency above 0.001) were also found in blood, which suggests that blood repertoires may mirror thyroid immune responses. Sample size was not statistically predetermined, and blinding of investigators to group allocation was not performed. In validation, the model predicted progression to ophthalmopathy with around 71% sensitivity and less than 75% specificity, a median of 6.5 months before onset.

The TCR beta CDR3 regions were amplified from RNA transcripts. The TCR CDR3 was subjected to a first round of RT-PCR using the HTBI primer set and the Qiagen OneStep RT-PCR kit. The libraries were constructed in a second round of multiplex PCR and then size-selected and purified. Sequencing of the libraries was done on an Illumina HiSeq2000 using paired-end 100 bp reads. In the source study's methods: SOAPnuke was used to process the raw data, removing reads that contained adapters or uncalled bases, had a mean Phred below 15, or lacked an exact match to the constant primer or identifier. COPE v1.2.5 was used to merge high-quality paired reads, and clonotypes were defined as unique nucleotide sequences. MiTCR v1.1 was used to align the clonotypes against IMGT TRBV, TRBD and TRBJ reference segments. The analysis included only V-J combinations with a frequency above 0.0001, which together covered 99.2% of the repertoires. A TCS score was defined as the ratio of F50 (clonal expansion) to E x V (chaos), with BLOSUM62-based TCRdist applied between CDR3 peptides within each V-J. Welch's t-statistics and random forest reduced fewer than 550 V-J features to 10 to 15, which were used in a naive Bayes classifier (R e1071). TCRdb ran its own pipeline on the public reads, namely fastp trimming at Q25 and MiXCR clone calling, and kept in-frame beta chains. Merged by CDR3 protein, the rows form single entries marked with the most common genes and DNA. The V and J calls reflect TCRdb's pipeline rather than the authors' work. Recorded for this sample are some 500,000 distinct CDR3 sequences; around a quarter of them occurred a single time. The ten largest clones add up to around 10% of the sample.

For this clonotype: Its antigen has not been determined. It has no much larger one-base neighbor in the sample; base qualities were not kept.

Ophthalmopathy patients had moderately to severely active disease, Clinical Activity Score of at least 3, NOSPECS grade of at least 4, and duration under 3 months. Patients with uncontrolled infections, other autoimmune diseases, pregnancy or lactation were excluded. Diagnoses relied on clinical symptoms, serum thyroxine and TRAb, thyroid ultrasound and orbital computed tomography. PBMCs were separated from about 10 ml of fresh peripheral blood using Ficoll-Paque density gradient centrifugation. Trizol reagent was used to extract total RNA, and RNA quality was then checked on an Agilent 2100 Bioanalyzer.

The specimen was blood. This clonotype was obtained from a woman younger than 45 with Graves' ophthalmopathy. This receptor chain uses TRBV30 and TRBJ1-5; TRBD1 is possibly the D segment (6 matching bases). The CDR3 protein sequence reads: CAWKQGFQPQHF. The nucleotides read TGTGCCTGGAAACAGGGTTTTCAGCCCCAGCATTTT.